Included here is one T cell receptor beta chain sequence, with context. The antigen is undetermined. This sample is part of a study of cytomegalovirus exposure and HLA in healthy donors. The wider study: The same platform was used for the roughly 130 validation repertoires as for the roughly 700 first-cohort repertoires, as reported in a later analysis.

Repertoires were generated with immunoSEQ multiplex PCR, while TCRdb's copy carries only in-frame clones and drops some. Of about 160,000 clones listed, roughly 96% are singletons. Study outcomes and limitations: Published work reported that the classifier diagnosed cytomegalovirus status with high specificity and sensitivity. The tendency of first-cohort TCR clusters to co-occur in the 120 or so validation repertoires was the finding of a later analysis.

Germline-derived CDR1 and CDR2 are LGHNA and YNFKEQ. Trimming removed 3 bases from V and 0 bases from J; junction bases left unmatched: 5. CDR3 length: 16 residues. Specimen: PBMCs. This TCR derives from a young woman in good health and CMV-seronegative. The chain joins TRBV4-2 to TRBJ2-1; TRBD2 matches at 7 bases. CDR3 nucleotides: TGTGCCAGCAGCCAGAGCGGGGTCAGCTCCTACAATGAGCAGTTCTTC. Its translation: CASSQSGVSSYNEQFF.